This TCR beta chain comes out of a study of monozygotic twins with inflammatory bowel disease. This CDR3 comprises 15 residues. Germline V CDR1 and CDR2: DFQATT, SNEGSKA (reference sequence). Template-switch reactions added UMIs with a 6-nucleotide sample barcode. Reanalyzing the 5' RACE reads, TCRdb keeps one entry per CDR3 protein, without DNA. This specimen shows approximately 400,000 distinct CDR3 sequences; the ten leading clones hold around 2.4%. The chain combines TRBV20-1 with TRBJ2-1; there is no DNA to check the TCRdb D call of TRBD1. This receptor was taken from a human donor with ulcerative colitis or Crohn's disease, or a healthy co-twin of an affected twin (not recorded which). Sequencing was done on a sample of blood. CDR3 region: CSARFPPGLGNEQFF.